A selection of T cell receptor beta chains follows, all from one sample in a study of identical twins. TCRdb redid the calling of the 5' RACE reads with MiXCR, one entry per CDR3 protein. The table lists approximately 590,000 distinct CDR3 sequences, approximately 10% of them singletons, with around 3% in the top ten. The data were also submitted as part of a second study, on yellow fever vaccine responses in identical twins.

Sample: PBMCs. The receptors come from a young woman in good health. Both conserved end residues are part of each CDR3. D genes are given only for firm matches. Clone size is not always given. Where it is, it says once, few, many or a class for expanded clones.

NA,TRBJ2-7,TRBD2,TRBV28,CASSFTGGDYEQYF,TGTGCCAGCAGTTTTACGGGAGGGGACTACGAGCAGTACTTC
many,TRBJ2-3,NA,TRBV20-1,CSARPGGGKADTQYF,TGCAGTGCTAGACCGGGCGGTGGTAAGGCAGATACGCAGTATTTT
NA,TRBJ2-7,NA,TRBV5-1,CASRRGPRNYEQYF,TGCGCCAGCAGGAGGGGACCACGGAATTACGAGCAGTACTTC
NA,TRBJ2-1,TRBD2,TRBV6-5,CASSSGLAGVRNEQFF,TGTGCCAGCAGTTCTGGACTAGCGGGAGTTCGGAATGAGCAGTTCTTC
many,TRBJ2-1,NA,TRBV12-3/TRBV12-4,CASSYPPDEQFF,TGTGCCAGCAGTTATCCCCCGGATGAGCAGTTCTTC
many,TRBJ2-7,NA,TRBV20-1,CSARDLEGTPYYEQYF,TGCAGTGCTAGAGATCTTGAGGGGACACCCTACTACGAGCAGTACTTC
NA,TRBJ2-2,NA,TRBV6-5,CASSYGASGTGELFF,TGTGCCAGCAGTTACGGCGCTTCGGGCACCGGGGAGCTGTTTTTT
many,TRBJ2-1,NA,TRBV4-1,CASSQERLSSYNEQFF,TGCGCCAGCAGCCAAGAACGCCTAAGCTCCTACAATGAGCAGTTCTTC
NA,TRBJ2-7,NA,TRBV2,CASSEAEGSEYF,TGTGCCAGCAGTGAAGCGGAGGGATCTGAGTACTTC
NA,TRBJ1-4,NA,TRBV28,CASSFGGGGEKLFF,TGTGCCAGCAGTTTCGGTGGGGGTGGTGAAAAACTGTTTTTT
few,TRBJ2-3,TRBD1,TRBV7-8,CASSSPGQSTDTQYF,TGTGCCAGCAGCTCGCCGGGACAGAGCACAGATACGCAGTATTTT
many,TRBJ1-6,NA,TRBV6-5,CASSYGGSPLHF,TGTGCCAGCAGTTATGGTGGTTCACCCCTCCACTTT
few,TRBJ1-2,NA,TRBV7-2,CASSLYEANYGYTF,TGTGCCAGCAGCTTGTATGAAGCTAACTATGGCTACACCTTC
few,TRBJ2-7,NA,TRBV2,CASSEVQVGSYEQYF,TGTGCCAGCAGTGAGGTACAGGTAGGGTCCTACGAGCAGTACTTC
NA,TRBJ2-3,TRBD2,TRBV11-2,CASSFPGTSGGPPDTQYF,TGTGCCAGCAGCTTCCCCGGGACTAGCGGGGGCCCCCCAGATACGCAGTATTTT
NA,TRBJ2-1,TRBD2,TRBV24-1,CARMSGLAYNEQFF,TGTGCCAGGATGTCGGGACTAGCGTACAATGAGCAGTTCTTC
many,TRBJ2-1,NA,TRBV5-6,CASSLRIGVYNEQFF,TGTGCCAGCAGCTTGCGGATTGGGGTATACAATGAGCAGTTCTTC
NA,TRBJ2-7,NA,TRBV3-1,CASSQDRPIWGPLGDEQYF,TGTGCCAGCAGCCAAGATCGGCCCATTTGGGGGCCTTTAGGTGACGAGCAGTACTTC
NA,TRBJ2-3,TRBD2,TRBV28,CASSFQGLAGGPSGADTQYF,TGTGCCAGCAGTTTTCAAGGACTAGCGGGGGGGCCGTCGGGTGCAGATACGCAGTATTTT
many,TRBJ1-4,NA,TRBV29-1,CSVTSAGGPRVKLFF,TGCAGCGTTACCTCTGCGGGTGGTCCGAGGGTAAAACTGTTTTTT
NA,TRBJ2-3,TRBD2,TRBV15,CATSRIRRGVDTQYF,TGTGCCACCAGCCGGATAAGGCGGGGGGTAGATACGCAGTATTTT
many,TRBJ2-7,TRBD2,TRBV3-1,CASSVPGLAGNSYEQYF,TGTGCCAGCAGCGTACCGGGACTAGCGGGGAACTCCTACGAGCAGTACTTC
many,TRBJ2-3,NA,TRBV20-1,CSASARLELTDTQYF,TGCAGTGCTAGTGCGCGCCTAGAACTCACAGATACGCAGTATTTT
many,TRBJ2-1,NA,TRBV15,CATSRRDSSYNEQFF,TGTGCCACCAGCAGACGGGACTCCTCCTACAATGAGCAGTTCTTC
many,TRBJ1-4,NA,TRBV12-3/TRBV12-4,CASSFAGTNEKLFF,TGTGCCAGCAGTTTCGCAGGGACTAATGAAAAACTGTTTTTT
few,TRBJ2-1,NA,TRBV29-1,CSVEDLLRESNEQFF,TGCAGCGTTGAAGATCTTCTGAGGGAGAGCAATGAGCAGTTCTTC
NA,TRBJ1-1,TRBD1,TRBV9,CASNPGGPTEAFF,TGTGCCAGCAACCCAGGGGGTCCGACTGAAGCTTTCTTT
many,TRBJ2-7,NA,TRBV5-1,CASRETGSSYEQYF,TGCGCCAGCAGGGAAACAGGGAGTTCCTACGAGCAGTACTTC